This T cell receptor beta chain was captured by sequencing in a study of identifying expanded T cells in peripheral blood. Study-wide results and limits: Across healthy donors, higher total template counts meant significantly greater approximately 2-week count variance.

No infections or other immune events were documented during collection. In the case of this clone: Its antigen is still unknown.

Measured with immunoSEQ multiplex PCR; TCRdb has only the in-frame clones, and not every one. Altogether approximately 75,000 clones are present, about nine tenths being singletons, with the ten largest covering more than 2.5%. Germline lookup yields CDR1 SEHNR and CDR2 FQNEAQ (reference sequence). This CDR3 is 11 amino acids long. Deletions cut 8 bases from V and 10 bases from J, with 12 bases between. The TCR sequence derives from a person aged 18-70 years in good health. The chain links TRBV7-9 to TRBJ2-1, with D possibly TRBD2 on 5 matching bases. Sequenced input: blood. The CDR3 nucleotides read TGTGCCAGCGCAACTCCGGGGGAGCAGTTCTTC. As protein: CASATPGEQFF.